The present T cell receptor beta chain was sequenced within a study of untreated major depressive disorder. The study, taken as a whole, reports: CD4+ T cells from depressed patients used TRBV05-01 (Vbeta 5.1) more often than controls. Generalizability is limited by the comparatively small study sample. Differences in TRBV25-01 and TRBV02-01 usage did not reach significance.

Measured with immunoSEQ multiplex PCR; TCRdb has only the in-frame clones, and not every one. The table has approximately 20,000 clones, 92% seen once. V lost 4 bases and J lost 2, with 8 bases in between. The CDR3 has 13 residues. Germline V CDR1 and CDR2: SGHTA, FQGTGA. Each depressed patient was matched pairwise with a non-depressed control on sex, age, current smoking status and body mass index. Donors lacked major illness, comorbidities, regular medication, drug use, or heavy drinking. Regarding this clone: What it binds is not known.

This receptor was taken from a woman between 40 and 50 years old with major depressive disorder. Material: CD4+ T cells from PBMCs. This rearrangement joins TRBV7-3 to TRBJ1-1, with D tentatively TRBD1 (5 bases). The CDR3 DNA follows: TGTGCCAGCAGCTCGACAGTAAACACTGAAGCTTTCTTT. Translating gives CASSSTVNTEAFF.